This TCR beta chain was captured by sequencing in a study of T cells in Graves' hyperthyroidism and ophthalmopathy. On the study more broadly: Peripheral blood was drawn at first diagnosis, prior to all treatment.

Findings and caveats of the study: Among thyroid clonotypes expanded above 0.001, most also appeared in blood. Through a model of 13 V-J features, ophthalmopathy was separated from stable hyperthyroidism.

RNA transcripts provided the source from which TCR beta CDR3 regions were amplified. The primer set for the first-round RT-PCR of the TCR CDR3 was HTBI. MiXCR, applied by TCRdb to the multiplex PCR reads, yields one record per CDR3 protein. The sample records over 300,000 distinct CDR3 sequences, approximately 15% being singletons. This clonotype was observed many times. Its antigen is not known. This CDR3 is built from 15 residues. Looked up from germline, CDR1 is KGHSH and CDR2 is LQKENI. Trimming left V 4 bases short and J 2 bases short, with 15 bases between. Sequencing input: blood. The V call is TRBV18, the J call TRBJ2-7, with D possibly matching TRBD2 (5 bases). The clonotype was recovered from a woman aged 60 to 75 with Graves' hyperthyroidism. In DNA form, the CDR3 reads TGTGCCAGCTCACGCGACACGACTATCCCCTACGAGCAGTACTTC. It translates to CASSRDTTIPYEQYF.